This T cell receptor beta chain was sequenced during a study of blood T cell repertoires in COVID-19. Study-level background: The cDNA or gDNA used as material had been derived from T cells, B-cell-depleted T cells, or PBMCs.

Profiled with immunoSEQ multiplex PCR; TCRdb holds only in-frame clones, not every one. The table lists 100,000 to 150,000 clones, around 80% of them singletons. This clone was detected once. The CDR3 is 15 amino acids. V was pared by 2 bases and J by 4 bases, with 12 bases between. The germline V gene encodes CDR1 MGHDK and CDR2 SYGVNS. The V and J genes are TRBV25-1 and TRBJ1-5, with D tentatively TRBD1 (5 bases). Material for sequencing was peripheral blood. The sequence was collected from a woman aged 45-65 years with acute or convalescent COVID-19. CDR3 nucleotides: TGTGCCAGCAGTGAAAGTACAGGCGATAATCAGCCCCAGCATTTT. Translation gives CASSESTGDNQPQHF. Based on the CDR3 plus reference TRBV25-1 and TRBJ1-5, the full variable domain is EADIYQTPRYLVIGTGKKITLECSQTMGHDKMYWYQQDPGMELHLIHYSYGVNSTEKGDLSSESTVSRIRTEHFPLTLESARPSHTSQYLCASSESTGDNQPQHFGDGTRLSIL.